This TCR beta chain was retrieved from a study of post-analysis software for immune sequencing data. Study-level information: Relapsing-remitting, secondary progressive and progressive-relapsing multiple sclerosis courses were included. Overall study results and limits: Significantly lower normalized Chao1 diversity was found in patients with multiple sclerosis relative to controls. Samples from a shared batch, those prepared together, strongly co-clustered by F measure. TRBV5-6, TRBV5-1 and TRBV20-1 were among a handful of TRBV segments more frequent in patients than controls.

This clonotype was counted between two and nine times. Its target is unknown. The germline V gene has CDR1 SEHNR and CDR2 FQNEAQ (reference sequence). V lost 2 bases to trimming and J lost 3 bases; unmatched junction nucleotides: 5. This CDR3 has 16 residues. Tagging with unique molecular identifiers was a feature of the TCR beta cDNA libraries. Roughly 500,000 cDNA molecules were obtained per 1 to 10 million input T cells. Via MiXCR, TCRdb re-called the PCR reads, giving one row per CDR3 protein. The sample has about 820,000 distinct CDR3 sequences, around 50% seen once. This chain links TRBV7-9 with TRBJ1-2; the match to TRBD1 covers 11 bases. The TCR comes from a girl aged 10 to 17 with multiple sclerosis. Sequencing used blood. The CDR3 sequence is CASSLTPGQGDYGYTF. CDR3 nucleotides: TGTGCCAGCAGCTTAACCCCGGGACAGGGGGACTATGGCTACACCTTC.